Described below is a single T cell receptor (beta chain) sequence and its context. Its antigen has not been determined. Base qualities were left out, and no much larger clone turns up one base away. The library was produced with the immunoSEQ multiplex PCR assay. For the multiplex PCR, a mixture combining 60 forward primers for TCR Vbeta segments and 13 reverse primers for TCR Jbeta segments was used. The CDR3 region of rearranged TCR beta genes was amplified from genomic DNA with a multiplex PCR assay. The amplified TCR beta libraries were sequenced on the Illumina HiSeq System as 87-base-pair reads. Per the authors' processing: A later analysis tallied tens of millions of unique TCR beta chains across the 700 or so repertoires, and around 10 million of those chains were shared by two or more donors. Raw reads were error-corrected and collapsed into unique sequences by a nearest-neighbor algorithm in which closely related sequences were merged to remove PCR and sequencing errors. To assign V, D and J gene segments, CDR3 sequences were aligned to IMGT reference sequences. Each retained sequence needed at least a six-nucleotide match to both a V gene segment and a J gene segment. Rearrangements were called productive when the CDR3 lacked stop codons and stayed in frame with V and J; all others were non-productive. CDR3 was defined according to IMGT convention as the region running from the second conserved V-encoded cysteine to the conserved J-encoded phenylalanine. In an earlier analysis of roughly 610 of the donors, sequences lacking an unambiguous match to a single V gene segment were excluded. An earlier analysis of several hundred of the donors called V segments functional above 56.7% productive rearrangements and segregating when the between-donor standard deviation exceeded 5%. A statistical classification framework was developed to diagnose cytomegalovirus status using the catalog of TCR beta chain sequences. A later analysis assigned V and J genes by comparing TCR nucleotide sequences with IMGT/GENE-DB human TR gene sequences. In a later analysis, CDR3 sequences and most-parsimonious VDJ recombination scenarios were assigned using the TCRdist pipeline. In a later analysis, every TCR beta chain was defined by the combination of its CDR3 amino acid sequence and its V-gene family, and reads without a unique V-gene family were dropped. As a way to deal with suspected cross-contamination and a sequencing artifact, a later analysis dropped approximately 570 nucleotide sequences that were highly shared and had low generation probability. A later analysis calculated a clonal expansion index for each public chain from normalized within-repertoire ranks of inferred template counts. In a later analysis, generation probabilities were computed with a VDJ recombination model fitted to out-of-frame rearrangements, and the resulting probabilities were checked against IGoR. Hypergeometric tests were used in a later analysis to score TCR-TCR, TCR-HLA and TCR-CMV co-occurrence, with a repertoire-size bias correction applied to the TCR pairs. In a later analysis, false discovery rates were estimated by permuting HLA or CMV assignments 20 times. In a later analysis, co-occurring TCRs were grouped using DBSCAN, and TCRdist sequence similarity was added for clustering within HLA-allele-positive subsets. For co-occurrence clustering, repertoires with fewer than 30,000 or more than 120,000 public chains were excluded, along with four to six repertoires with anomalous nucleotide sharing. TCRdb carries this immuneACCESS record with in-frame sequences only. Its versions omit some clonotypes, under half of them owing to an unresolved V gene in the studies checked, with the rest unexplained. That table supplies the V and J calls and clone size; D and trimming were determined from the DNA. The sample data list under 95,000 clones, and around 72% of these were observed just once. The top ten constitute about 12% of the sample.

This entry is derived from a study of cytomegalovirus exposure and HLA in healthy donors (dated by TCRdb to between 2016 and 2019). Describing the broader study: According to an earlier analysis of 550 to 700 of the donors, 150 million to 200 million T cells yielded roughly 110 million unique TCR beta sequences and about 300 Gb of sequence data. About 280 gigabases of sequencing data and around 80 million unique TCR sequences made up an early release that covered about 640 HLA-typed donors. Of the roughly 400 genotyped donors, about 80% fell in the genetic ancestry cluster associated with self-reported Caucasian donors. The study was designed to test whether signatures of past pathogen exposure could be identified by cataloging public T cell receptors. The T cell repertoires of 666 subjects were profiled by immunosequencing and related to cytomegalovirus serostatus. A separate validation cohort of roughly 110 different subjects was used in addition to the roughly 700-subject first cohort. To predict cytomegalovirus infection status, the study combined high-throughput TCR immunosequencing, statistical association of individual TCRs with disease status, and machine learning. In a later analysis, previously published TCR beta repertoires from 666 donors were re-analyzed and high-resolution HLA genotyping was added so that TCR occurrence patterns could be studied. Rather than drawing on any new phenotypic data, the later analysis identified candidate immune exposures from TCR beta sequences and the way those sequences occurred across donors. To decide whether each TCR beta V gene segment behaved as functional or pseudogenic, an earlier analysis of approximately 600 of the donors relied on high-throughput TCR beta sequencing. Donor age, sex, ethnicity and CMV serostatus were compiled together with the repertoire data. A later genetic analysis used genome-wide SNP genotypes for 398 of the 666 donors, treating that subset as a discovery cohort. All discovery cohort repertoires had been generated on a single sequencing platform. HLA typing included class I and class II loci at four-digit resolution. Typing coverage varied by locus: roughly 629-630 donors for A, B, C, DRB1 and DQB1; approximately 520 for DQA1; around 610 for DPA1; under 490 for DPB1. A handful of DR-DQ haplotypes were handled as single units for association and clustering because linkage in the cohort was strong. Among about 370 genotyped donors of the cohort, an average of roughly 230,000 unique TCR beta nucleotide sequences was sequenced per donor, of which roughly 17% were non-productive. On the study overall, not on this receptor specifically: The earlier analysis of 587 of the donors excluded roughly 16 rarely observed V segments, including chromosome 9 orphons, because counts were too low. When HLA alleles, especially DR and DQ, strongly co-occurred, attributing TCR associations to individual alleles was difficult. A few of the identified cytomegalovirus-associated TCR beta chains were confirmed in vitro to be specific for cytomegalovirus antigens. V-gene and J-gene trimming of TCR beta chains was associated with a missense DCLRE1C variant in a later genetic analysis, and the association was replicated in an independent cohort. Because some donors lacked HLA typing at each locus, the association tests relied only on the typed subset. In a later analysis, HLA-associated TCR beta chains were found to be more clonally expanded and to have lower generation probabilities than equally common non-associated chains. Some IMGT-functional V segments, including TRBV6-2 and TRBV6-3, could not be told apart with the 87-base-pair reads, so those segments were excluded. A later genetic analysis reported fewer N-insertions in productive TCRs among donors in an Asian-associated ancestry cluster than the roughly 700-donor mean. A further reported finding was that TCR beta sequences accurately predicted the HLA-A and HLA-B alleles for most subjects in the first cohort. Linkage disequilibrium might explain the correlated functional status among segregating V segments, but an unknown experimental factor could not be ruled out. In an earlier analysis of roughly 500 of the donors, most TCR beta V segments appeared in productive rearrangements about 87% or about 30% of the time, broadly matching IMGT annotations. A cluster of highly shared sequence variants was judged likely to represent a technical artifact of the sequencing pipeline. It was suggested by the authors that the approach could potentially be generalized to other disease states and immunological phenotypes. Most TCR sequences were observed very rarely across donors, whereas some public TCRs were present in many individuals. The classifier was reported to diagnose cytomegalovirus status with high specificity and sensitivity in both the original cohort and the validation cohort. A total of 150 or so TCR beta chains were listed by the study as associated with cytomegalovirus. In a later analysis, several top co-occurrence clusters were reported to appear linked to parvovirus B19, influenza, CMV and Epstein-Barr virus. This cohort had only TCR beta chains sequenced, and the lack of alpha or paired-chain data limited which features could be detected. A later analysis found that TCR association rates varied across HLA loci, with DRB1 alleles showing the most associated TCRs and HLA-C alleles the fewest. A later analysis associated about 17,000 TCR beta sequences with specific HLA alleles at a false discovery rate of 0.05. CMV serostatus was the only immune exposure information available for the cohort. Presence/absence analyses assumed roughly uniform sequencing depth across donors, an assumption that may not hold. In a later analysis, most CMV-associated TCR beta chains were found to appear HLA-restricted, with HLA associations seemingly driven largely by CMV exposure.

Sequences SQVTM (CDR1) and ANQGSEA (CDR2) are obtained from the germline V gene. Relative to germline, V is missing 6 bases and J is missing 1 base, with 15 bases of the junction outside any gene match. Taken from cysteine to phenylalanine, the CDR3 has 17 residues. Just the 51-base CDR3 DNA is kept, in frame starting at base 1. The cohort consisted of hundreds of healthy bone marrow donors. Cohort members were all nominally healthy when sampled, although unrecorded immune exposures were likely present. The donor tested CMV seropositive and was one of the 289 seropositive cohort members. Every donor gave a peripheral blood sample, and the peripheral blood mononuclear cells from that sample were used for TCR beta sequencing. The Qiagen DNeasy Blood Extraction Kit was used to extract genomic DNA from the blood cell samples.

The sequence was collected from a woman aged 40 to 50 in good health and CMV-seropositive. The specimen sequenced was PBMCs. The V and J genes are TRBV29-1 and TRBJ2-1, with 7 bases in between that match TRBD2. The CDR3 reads CSVATGRLAVSYNEQFF. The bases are TGCAGCGTGGCAACCGGAAGACTAGCTGTGTCCTACAATGAGCAGTTCTTC.